This T cell receptor beta chain was sequenced in a study of shared clonotypes between healthy human individuals. CDR1 and CDR2 (germline): SGHTA, FQGNSA. V lost 1 base and J 5 bases, leaving 8 bases between the germline ends. The CDR3 extends over 14 amino acids. Measured with immunoSEQ multiplex PCR; TCRdb has only the in-frame clones, and not every one. This table has 2 million to 3 million clones, roughly 93% appearing once. This clone was seen a single time. The rearrangement uses TRBV7-2 and TRBJ2-2; a possible D gene is TRBD1 (5 bases). The sequence derives from a man younger than 35 in good health. Some clones in this sample may be carry-over from other donors' samples. Material: naive CD4+ T cells from PBMCs. Subset given: CD45RA+ positively selected. The CDR3 nucleotides are TGTGCCAGCAGCTTAGACCAGGGTACCGGGGAGCTGTTTTTT. Translating gives CASSLDQGTGELFF.